Listed here is a single TCR beta chain. Its antigen is unknown. This sample is drawn from a study of cytomegalovirus exposure and HLA in healthy donors. The study's findings and limits: Presence/absence analyses took donor sequencing depth as roughly uniform.

Trimming took 1 base from V and 2 from J, leaving 9 bases between them. The CDR3 consists of 15 residues. Per the germline V gene, CDR1 is SGHKS and CDR2 is YYEKEE (reference sequence). The study ran its PCR with 60 Vbeta and 13 Jbeta primers. Sequencing used immunoSEQ multiplex PCR; TCRdb keeps in-frame clones, though not all of them. Among around 150,000 clones listed, roughly 80% were seen once. This TCR came from a woman in her forties or fifties in good health and CMV-seronegative. Source material: PBMCs. The chain employs TRBV5-5 and TRBJ1-4; D unclear. The CDR3 is CASSLSPATNEKLFF. The CDR3 DNA reads as TGTGCCAGCAGCTTGTCTCCAGCGACTAATGAAAAACTGTTTTTT. The full variable domain, its missing parts supplied by reference TRBV5-5 and TRBJ1-4, is DAGVTQSPTHLIKTRGQQVTLRCSPISGHKSVSWYQQVLGQGPQFIFQYYEKEERGRGNFPDRFSARQFPNYSSELNVNALLLGDSALYLCASSLSPATNEKLFFGSGTQLSVL.